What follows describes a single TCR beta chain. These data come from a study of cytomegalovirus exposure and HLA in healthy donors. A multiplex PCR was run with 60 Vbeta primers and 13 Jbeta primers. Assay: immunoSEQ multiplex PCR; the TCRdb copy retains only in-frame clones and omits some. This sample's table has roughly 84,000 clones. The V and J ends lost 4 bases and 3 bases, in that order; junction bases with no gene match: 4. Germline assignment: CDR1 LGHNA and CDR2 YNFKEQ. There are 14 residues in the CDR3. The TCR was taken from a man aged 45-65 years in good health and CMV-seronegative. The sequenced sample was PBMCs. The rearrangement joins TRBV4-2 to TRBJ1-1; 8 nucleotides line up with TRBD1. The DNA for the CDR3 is TGTGCCAGCAGCCCAGGACAGGGTGACACTGAAGCTTTCTTT. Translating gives CASSPGQGDTEAFF.